This paragraph reports one TCR beta chain. Survey-level TCR beta sequencing used the immunoSEQ assay. TCRdb's copy holds only in-frame clones and misses some; the assay was immunoSEQ multiplex PCR. The table lists about 68,000 clones, 90% to 95% of them singletons. The germline V gene has CDR1 LGHDT and CDR2 YNNKEL (reference sequence). The CDR3 has 17 amino acids. The V end lost 0 bases, the J end lost 4 bases, and 16 bases lay between the germline ends. The sequenced material came from PBMCs. This clonotype originated in a man between 40 and 49 years old with rheumatoid arthritis. V is TRBV3-1 (or the pseudogene TRBV3-2) and J is TRBJ2-1; D possibly corresponds to TRBD2 (5 bases). The CDR3 DNA is TGTGCCAGCAGCCAAGAGTTAAGGACTTTGCCATACAATGAGCAGTTCTTC. Translation: CASSQELRTLPYNEQFF.